This passage covers 17 T cell receptor beta chains from one sample sequenced in a study of cytomegalovirus exposure and HLA in healthy donors. PCR primers comprised 60 Vbeta and 13 Jbeta primers. Sequencing was performed with immunoSEQ multiplex PCR; in TCRdb, only in-frame clones are kept and a portion is missing. There are 110,000 to 150,000 clones in the sample; roughly 73% occur only once, and 3.3% lies in the top ten. Specimen: PBMCs. Every receptor here comes from a middle-aged man in good health and CMV-seronegative.

The rearrangement uses TRBV4-2 and TRBJ1-2, with a tentative D call TRBD1 (5 bases). CDR1 is LGHNA and CDR2 is YNFKEQ in the germline V gene. The ends were cut back, 0 bases at V and 1 base at J, with 9 bases in the middle. The CDR3 is 15 residues long. The CDR3 region is CASSQEAGGNYGYTF. The CDR3 DNA sequence: TGTGCCAGCAGCCAAGAAGCCGGGGGTAACTATGGCTACACCTTC.

In this sample, this clone turned up a few times. This chain uses TRBV11-1 with TRBJ2-2, with D perhaps TRBD1 (6 bases). CDR1 and CDR2 from the germline V gene are SGHAT and FQDESV (reference sequence). This CDR3 has 17 residues. The ends were cut back, 2 bases at V and 7 bases at J, with 20 bases in the middle. In nucleotides, the CDR3 is TGTGCCAGCAGCTTACTCATGTCAACAGGGACGGACGGGGAGCTGTTTTTT. Residues: CASSLLMSTGTDGELFF.

The CDR3 here is CASSIGQGAPREYF. The CDR3 bases are TGTGCCAGCAGCATAGGACAGGGGGCCCCCCGGGAGTACTTC. This chain links TRBV5-5 with TRBJ2-7; the match to TRBD1 covers 11 bases. CDR1 and CDR2 from the germline V gene are SGHKS and YYEKEE (reference sequence). The CDR3 contains 14 residues. The V and J ends lost 4 bases and 11 bases, in that order; junction bases with no gene match: 11.

The V and J genes are TRBV5-1 and TRBJ2-1; the D gene is possibly TRBD2 (6 bases). V was shortened by 4 bases and J by 0 bases, with 11 bases between the two germline ends. CDR3 length: 15 amino acids. Germline CDR1 is SGHRS and CDR2 is YFSETQ. The CDR3 reads CASSETSSSYNEQFF. In DNA form, the CDR3 reads TGCGCCAGCAGCGAGACTAGTAGCTCCTACAATGAGCAGTTCTTC.

This chain uses TRBV10-3 with TRBJ1-6; D remains unclear. Germline lookup yields CDR1 ENHRY and CDR2 SYGVKD. V was trimmed by 3 bases and J by 7 bases, leaving 10 bases between them. This CDR3 has 14 residues. Here the CDR3 DNA reads TGTGCCATCAGTGAAATAAACGGGAATTCACCCCTCCACTTT. Translating gives CAISEINGNSPLHF.

The chain combines TRBV25-1 with TRBJ1-5, with 8 bases that match TRBD1. The length of the CDR3 is 15 residues. The V segment lost 2 bases and the J segment 3 bases; nucleotides outside the gene matches: 3. Looked up from germline, CDR1 is MGHDK and CDR2 is SYGVNS. CDR3 sequence: CASSEMTGDNQPQHF. DNA for the CDR3: TGTGCCAGCAGTGAAATGACAGGGGACAATCAGCCCCAGCATTTT.

This sequence joins TRBV4-1 and TRBJ1-2; 7 bases line up with TRBD1. The V gene's germline CDR1 is MGHRA and CDR2 YSYEKL. Trimming removed 4 bases from V and 2 bases from J; junction bases left unmatched: 7. The CDR3 is made up of 15 amino acids. The CDR3 sequence is CASSRQSTGNYGYTF. Written as DNA, the CDR3 is TGCGCCAGCAGCCGCCAGTCGACAGGGAACTATGGCTACACCTTC.

V gene TRBV7-3 combines with J gene TRBJ2-1, with D perhaps matching TRBD2 (6 bases). CDR3 length: 17 residues. Germline V lookup: CDR1 SGHTA, CDR2 FQGTGA. Trimming cost V 5 bases and J 2 bases, with 19 bases left between them. The CDR3 spells CASSPISRTNPYNEQFF. In nucleotides, the CDR3 is TGTGCCAGCAGCCCCATTTCCCGGACTAACCCCTACAATGAGCAGTTCTTC.

The chain joins TRBV14 to TRBJ2-5; unclear D gene. V was trimmed by 5 bases and J by 2 bases, leaving 12 bases between them. From germline, CDR1 is SGHDN and CDR2 FVKESK. The CDR3 contains 14 residues. The CDR3 protein is CASSSRGSQETQYF. The CDR3 nucleotides read TGTGCCAGCAGCTCCCGAGGCAGTCAAGAGACCCAGTACTTC.

A single count supports this clone. The chain couples TRBV27 to TRBJ1-5; D gene ambiguous. Trimming removed 8 bases at V and 7 bases at J, with 3 bases between. This CDR3 has 9 amino acids. Germline V lookup: CDR1 MNHEY, CDR2 SMNVEV (reference sequence). The CDR3 spells CASLQPQHF. The CDR3 bases are TGTGCCAGCCTCCAGCCCCAGCATTTT.

The sample holds one count of this clone. This sequence joins TRBV18 and TRBJ1-6, with 7 bases matching TRBD1. The CDR3 runs 14 residues. V trimming: 2 bases; J trimming: 7 bases; junction bases outside the gene matches: 2. Germline CDR1 reads KGHSH; CDR2 reads LQKENI. The CDR3 bases are TGTGCCAGCTCACCAGGGGACAGAAATTCACCCCTCCACTTT. Residues: CASSPGDRNSPLHF.

CDR3 region: CASSFSESEQYF. Written as DNA, the CDR3 is TGTGCCAGCAGCTTTTCGGAGAGCGAGCAGTACTTC. The chain joins TRBV7-9 to TRBJ2-7; unclear D gene. Trimming removed 3 bases at V and 6 bases at J, with 9 bases between. Germline lookup yields CDR1 SEHNR and CDR2 FQNEAQ (reference sequence). This CDR3 is built from 12 residues.

The chain recombines TRBV2 with TRBJ1-6; no reliable D call. Germline V CDR1 and CDR2: SNHLY, FYNNEI. Trimming left V 2 bases short and J 7 bases short, with 12 bases between. This CDR3 is built from 15 residues. The CDR3 protein is CASSEYPDKNSPLHF. CDR3 DNA sequence: TGTGCCAGCAGTGAATACCCAGACAAAAATTCACCCCTCCACTTT. Supplemented by reference TRBV2 and TRBJ1-6, the full variable domain reads EPEVTQTPSHQVTQMGQEVILRCVPISNHLYFYWYRQILGQKVEFLVSFYNNEISEKSEIFDDQFSVERPDGSNFTLKIRSTKLEDSAMYFCASSEYPDKNSPLHFGNGTRLTVT.

The rearrangement uses TRBV9 and TRBJ2-1; TRBD2 matches 11 bases. V lost 4 bases to trimming and J lost 5 bases; unmatched junction nucleotides: 14. CDR3 length equals 18 residues. The germline gives CDR1 SGDLS, CDR2 YYNGEE. DNA for the CDR3: TGTGCCAGCAGCATCCGCGGACAGCTGACTAGCGGGGACAATGAGCAGTTCTTC. As protein: CASSIRGQLTSGDNEQFF.

The chain's CDR3 is CASSGTGGDTQYF. The CDR3 DNA sequence: TGTGCCAGCAGTGGTACAGGGGGAGATACGCAGTATTTT. V usage is TRBV6-1 and J usage is TRBJ2-3; 8 positions agree with TRBD1. Germline trimming cut 4 bases from V and 5 bases from J; bases unmatched to any gene: 2. The germline V gene encodes CDR1 MNHNS and CDR2 SASEGT. CDR3 length: 13 residues.

As DNA, the CDR3 is TGTGCCAGCCGGAGTCGGGGGACCTACGAGCAGTACTTC. This gives the protein CASRSRGTYEQYF. The V and J genes are TRBV6-6 and TRBJ2-5; tentatively, D is TRBD2 (6 bases). The end of the DNA is better explained by TRBJ2-7, so the J call may be wrong. The CDR3 covers 13 residues. Germline values: CDR1 MNHNY, CDR2 SVGAGI (reference sequence).

CDR3 residues: CASTRRASGGANEQFF. For the CDR3, the DNA is TGTGCCAGCACCCGGAGGGCTAGCGGGGGGGCGAATGAGCAGTTCTTC. The chain couples TRBV5-4 to TRBJ2-1, with 12 bases identical to TRBD2. The CDR3 has 16 amino acids. V lost 6 bases and J lost 7; bases outside the gene matches: 11. CDR1 and CDR2 (germline): SGHNT, YYREEE (reference sequence).